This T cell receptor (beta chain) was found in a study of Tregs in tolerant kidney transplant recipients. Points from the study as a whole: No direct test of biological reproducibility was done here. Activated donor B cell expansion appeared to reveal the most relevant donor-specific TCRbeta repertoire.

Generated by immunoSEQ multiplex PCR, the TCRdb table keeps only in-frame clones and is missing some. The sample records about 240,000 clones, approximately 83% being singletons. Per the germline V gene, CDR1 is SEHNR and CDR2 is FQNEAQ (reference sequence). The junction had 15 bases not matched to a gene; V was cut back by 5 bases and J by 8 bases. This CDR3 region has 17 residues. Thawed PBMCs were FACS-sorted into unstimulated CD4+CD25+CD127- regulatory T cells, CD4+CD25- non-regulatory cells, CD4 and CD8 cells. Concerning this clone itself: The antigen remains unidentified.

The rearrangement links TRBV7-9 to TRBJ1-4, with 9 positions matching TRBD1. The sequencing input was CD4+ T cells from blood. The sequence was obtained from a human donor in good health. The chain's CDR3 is CASSEGQGIGGGEKLFF. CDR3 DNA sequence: TGTGCCAGCAGCGAGGGACAGGGAATCGGGGGCGGGGAAAAACTGTTTTTT. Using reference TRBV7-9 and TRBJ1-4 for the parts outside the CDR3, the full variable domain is DTGVSQNPRHKITKRGQNVTFRCDPISEHNRLYWYRQTLGQGPEFLTYFQNEAQLEKSRLLSDRFSAERPKGSFSTLEIQRTEQGDSAMYLCASSEGQGIGGGEKLFFGSGTQLSVL.